Presented here are 17 T cell receptor beta chains from one specimen sequenced in a study of cytomegalovirus exposure and HLA in healthy donors (dated by TCRdb to about 2017). Library preparation was by the immunoSEQ multiplex PCR assay. The multiplex PCR relied on a mix of 60 forward primers for TCR Vbeta segments and 13 reverse primers for TCR Jbeta segments. The source is immuneACCESS, and TCRdb retained only in-frame sequences with V and J called. Part of the clones is not carried over; for the studies checked, unresolved V genes explain less than half of this, and the remainder is unexplained. Recorded for this sample are roughly 150,000 clones; 82% of them occurred a single time. The leading ten clones occupy 5% to 7.5% of the sample. Sequenced input: PBMCs. These receptors came from a woman between 45 and 65 years old in good health and CMV-seropositive.

The chain couples TRBV19 to TRBJ2-3, with unresolved D. CDR1 LNHDA and CDR2 SQIVND come from the germline V gene (reference sequence). V gave up 5 bases and J gave up 0 bases, with 12 bases separating them. CDR3 length: 15 amino acids. The CDR3 DNA reads as TGTGCCAGTAGTCACGACAAGCTTAGCACAGATACGCAGTATTTT. Translated: CASSHDKLSTDTQYF.

This clone was seen a single time. The chain has TRBV6-6 and TRBJ2-7; possibly TRBD2 for D (5 bases). Germline CDR1 MNHNY, CDR2 SVGAGI (reference sequence). The V gene lost 0 bases and the J gene lost 3 bases, with 12 bases spanning the gap. This CDR3 comprises 15 residues. The DNA of the CDR3 is TGTGCCAGCAGTTACTCGGGGAGAGGCAACTACGAGCAGTACTTC. It codes for CASSYSGRGNYEQYF.

This chain joins TRBV5-1 and TRBJ2-5; TRBD1 might be the D (6 bases). The V gene lost 4 bases and the J gene lost 5 bases, with 15 bases spanning the gap. The CDR3 length is 14 residues. CDR1 is SGHRS and CDR2 is YFSETQ in the germline V gene. CDR3 DNA sequence: TGCGCCAGCAGCCGCGGAAACAGGGAGGAGACCCAGTACTTC. Protein sequence: CASSRGNREETQYF.

The V and J genes are TRBV5-4 and TRBJ2-3, with 8 bases fitting TRBD2. CDR1 is SGHNT and CDR2 is YYREEE in the germline V gene (reference sequence). Trimming removed 0 bases from V and 2 bases from J; junction bases left unmatched: 5. The CDR3 contains 16 residues. The CDR3 reads CASSLGLAGPTDTQYF. CDR3 bases: TGTGCCAGCAGCTTGGGATTAGCGGGGCCCACAGATACGCAGTATTTT. The variable domain in full, completed from reference TRBV5-4 and TRBJ2-3, reads ETGVTQSPTHLIKTRGQQVTLRCSSQSGHNTVSWYQQALGQGPQFIFQYYREEENGRGNFPPRFSGLQFPNYSSELNVNALELDDSALYLCASSLGLAGPTDTQYFGPGTRLTVL.

This clone has a single count. The V call is TRBV27, the J call TRBJ2-7; TRBD2 matches at 10 bases. With V trimmed by 4 bases and J by 5 bases, 8 bases remained unmatched. Germline values: CDR1 MNHEY, CDR2 SMNVEV (reference sequence). The CDR3 contains 15 residues. This CDR3 reads CASSSASGGANEQYF. CDR3 DNA: TGTGCCAGCAGTTCGGCGAGCGGGGGGGCCAACGAGCAGTACTTC.

The chain is built from TRBV29-1 and TRBJ2-1; 12 bases map to TRBD2. Looked up from germline, CDR1 is SQVTM and CDR2 is ANQGSEA. Unmatched junction bases numbered 7, after V lost 7 bases and J lost 0 bases. This CDR3 spans 16 amino acids. The chain's CDR3 is CSATSGGPSSYNEQFF. The DNA for the CDR3 is TGCAGCGCCACTAGCGGGGGGCCAAGCTCCTACAATGAGCAGTTCTTC.

The chain recombines TRBV6-1 with TRBJ1-4; weak D call: TRBD1 (6 bases). The germline CDR1 and CDR2 sequences are MNHNS and SASEGT. V gave up 7 bases and J gave up 5 bases, with 14 bases separating them. The CDR3 consists of 14 residues. CDR3 sequence reads: CASIPGHQNEKLFF. The CDR3 DNA sequence: TGTGCCAGCATTCCGGGACACCAAAATGAAAAACTGTTTTTT.

The chain is built from TRBV7-2 and TRBJ2-2; the match to TRBD1 covers 10 bases. This CDR3 spans 15 amino acids. Germline trimming cut 3 bases from V and 2 bases from J; bases unmatched to any gene: 0. Germline values: CDR1 SGHTA, CDR2 FQGNSA. This CDR3 is CASSLTGGNTGELFF. In DNA, the CDR3 is TGTGCCAGCAGCTTGACAGGGGGCAACACCGGGGAGCTGTTTTTT.

This clone turned up a few times. The rearrangement links TRBV27 to TRBJ2-2; TRBD1 matches at 7 bases. Germline assignment: CDR1 MNHEY and CDR2 SMNVEV (reference sequence). This CDR3 is 12 amino acids long. Trimming removed 5 bases from V and 8 bases from J; junction bases left unmatched: 2. CDR3 amino acids: CASSPQGGELFF. The CDR3 nucleotides are TGTGCCAGCAGTCCACAGGGGGGGGAGCTGTTTTTT.

To note about this clone: Other DNA sequences in this sample translate to the same CDR3. V is TRBV2 and J is TRBJ1-2, with D possibly being TRBD1 (6 bases). Trimming removed 3 bases from V and 2 bases from J, with 7 bases in between. The CDR3 extends over 13 amino acids. Germline CDR1 reads SNHLY; CDR2 reads FYNNEI. The CDR3 loop is CASSEGQNYGYTF. CDR3 DNA sequence: TGTGCCAGCAGTGAGGGACAAAACTATGGCTACACCTTC.

CDR3 region: CASSLNRGNEKLFF. In DNA form, the CDR3 reads TGTGCCAGCAGCCTAAACAGGGGGAATGAAAAACTGTTTTTT. V is TRBV13 and J is TRBJ1-4; 8 positions agree with TRBD1. This CDR3 has 14 residues. With V trimmed by 5 bases and J by 5 bases, 4 bases remained unmatched. Germline-derived CDR1 and CDR2 are PRHDT and FYEKMQ (reference sequence).

This chain uses TRBV11-2 with TRBJ1-1, with D perhaps matching TRBD1 (6 bases). The ends were cut back, 5 bases at V and 1 base at J, with 8 bases in the middle. The CDR3 has 13 amino acids. CDR1 is SGHAT and CDR2 is FQNNGV in the germline V gene. The CDR3 spells CASSQDRNTEAFF. The CDR3 DNA is TGTGCCAGCAGCCAGGACAGGAACACTGAAGCTTTCTTT.

The chain carries TRBV7-9 and TRBJ2-3; 8 bases map to TRBD2. CDR3 length: 16 amino acids. The V segment lost 4 bases and the J segment 0 bases; nucleotides outside the gene matches: 6. Germline values: CDR1 SEHNR, CDR2 FQNEAQ (reference sequence). CDR3 DNA sequence: TGTGCCAGCAGCTCGACCGGGACTAGGAGCACAGATACGCAGTATTTT. This codes for CASSSTGTRSTDTQYF.

J is TRBJ2-1 and V is TRBV7-9, with 12 nucleotides matching TRBD2. V shed 4 bases, J shed 5 bases, and the junction held 3 bases outside the gene matches. Germline CDR1 SEHNR, CDR2 FQNEAQ (reference sequence). This CDR3 is 15 amino acids long. The CDR3 coding sequence is TGTGCCAGCAGCTCACTAGCGGGGGGTAACAATGAGCAGTTCTTC. Its translation is CASSSLAGGNNEQFF.

The chain employs TRBV7-9 and TRBJ2-3, with D perhaps TRBD2 (6 bases). The germline CDR1 and CDR2 sequences are SEHNR and FQNEAQ (reference sequence). This CDR3 has 17 amino acids. V shed 6 bases and J shed 0 bases, with 19 bases lying between them. DNA of the CDR3: TGTGCCAGCAGTTCCCCAATTAGCGGACCTAGCACAGATACGCAGTATTTT. Translated: CASSSPISGPSTDTQYF.

The rearrangement links TRBV7-2 to TRBJ1-2; D is undetermined. This CDR3 spans 13 amino acids. V lost 5 bases and J 4 bases, leaving 11 bases between the germline ends. The V gene's germline CDR1 is SGHTA and CDR2 FQGNSA. In DNA, the CDR3 is TGTGCCAGCAGCCCCCTTCTCCTCTATGGCTACACCTTC. Protein product: CASSPLLLYGYTF. The variable domain in full, with the rest retrieved from reference TRBV7-2 and TRBJ1-2, is GAGVSQSPSNKVTEKGKDVELRCDPISGHTALYWYRQSLGQGLEFLIYFQGNSAPDKSGLPSDRFSAERTGGSVSTLTIQRTQQEDSAVYLCASSPLLLYGYTFGSGTRLTVV.

This chain joins TRBV7-9 and TRBJ1-3, with D unclear. The CDR3 is 12 residues long. With 6 bases removed from V and 8 bases from J, the gap between germline ends came to 11 bases. Germline V gene data show CDR1 as SEHNR and CDR2 as FQNEAQ (reference sequence). CDR3 sequence reads: CASRADLDTIYF. In DNA, the CDR3 is TGTGCCAGCAGAGCAGACCTAGACACCATATATTTT. The variable domain in full, with the rest retrieved from reference TRBV7-9 and TRBJ1-3, is DTGVSQNPRHKITKRGQNVTFRCDPISEHNRLYWYRQTLGQGPEFLTYFQNEAQLEKSRLLSDRFSAERPKGSFSTLEIQRTEQGDSAMYLCASRADLDTIYFGEGSWLTVV.